The text below deals with one TCR beta chain. Its target is not known. This sample was included in a study of shared clonotypes between healthy human individuals. Study conclusions and caveats: Non-shared clonotypes had lower generation probabilities than clonotypes shared by all four sorted-subset donors. What limited the represented genetic and exposure-history diversity was the small number of donors.

Germline assignment: CDR1 SGHVS and CDR2 FNYEAQ. This CDR3 region has 14 residues. Trimming removed 5 bases from V and 2 bases from J, with 10 bases in between. TCRdb's table, derived via immunoSEQ multiplex PCR, lists solely in-frame clones and lacks some. The table includes around 700,000 clones, 72% detected once. The sequence was collected from a woman younger than 45 in good health. Sequenced sample: memory CD4+ T cells sorted from blood. As to subset: CD45RA-negative fraction. This rearrangement joins TRBV7-6 to TRBJ1-5; D is uncertain. The CDR3 bases are TGTGCCAGCAGCCCCGACGCGGGCAATCAGCCCCAGCATTTT. Protein product: CASSPDAGNQPQHF.